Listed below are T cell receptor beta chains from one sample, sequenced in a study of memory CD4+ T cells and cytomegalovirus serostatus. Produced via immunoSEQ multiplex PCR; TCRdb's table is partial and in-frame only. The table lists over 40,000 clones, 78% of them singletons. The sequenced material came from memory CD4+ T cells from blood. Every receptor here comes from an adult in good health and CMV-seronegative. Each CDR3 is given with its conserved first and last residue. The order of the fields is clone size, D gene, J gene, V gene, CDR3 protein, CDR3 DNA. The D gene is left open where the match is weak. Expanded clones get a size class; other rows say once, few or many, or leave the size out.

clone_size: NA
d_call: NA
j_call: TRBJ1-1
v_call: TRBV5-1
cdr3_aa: CASSGGGGLGTEAFF
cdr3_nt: TGCGCCAGCAGCGGCGGGGGGGGGCTAGGGACTGAAGCTTTCTTT

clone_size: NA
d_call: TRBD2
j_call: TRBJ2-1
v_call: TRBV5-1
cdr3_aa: CASSRDYYNEQFF
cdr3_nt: TGCGCCAGCAGCCGGGACTATTACAATGAGCAGTTCTTC

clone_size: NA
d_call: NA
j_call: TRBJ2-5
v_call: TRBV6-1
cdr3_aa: CASSSGTRAWLTQYF
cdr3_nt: TGTGCCAGCAGCTCCGGGACCAGAGCGTGGTTGACCCAGTACTTC

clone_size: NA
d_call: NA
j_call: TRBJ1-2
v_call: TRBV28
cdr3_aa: CASSRLRGYTF
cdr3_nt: TGTGCCAGCAGTCGACTCAGGGGCTACACCTTC

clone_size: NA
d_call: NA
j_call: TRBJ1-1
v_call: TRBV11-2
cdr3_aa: CASSFGWGTEAFF
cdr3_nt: TGTGCCAGCAGCTTTGGGTGGGGCACTGAAGCTTTCTTT

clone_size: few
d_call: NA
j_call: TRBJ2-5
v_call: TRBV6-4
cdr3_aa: CASSDAPLGTQYF
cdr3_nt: TGTGCCAGCAGTGACGCACCTTTGGGAACCCAGTACTTC

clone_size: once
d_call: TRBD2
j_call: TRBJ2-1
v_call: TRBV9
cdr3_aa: CASSVAPSGGLGEQFF
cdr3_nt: TGTGCCAGCAGCGTAGCGCCTAGCGGGGGGCTGGGTGAGCAGTTCTTC

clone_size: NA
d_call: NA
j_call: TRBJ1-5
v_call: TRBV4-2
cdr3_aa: CASSQQDLGEGYQPQHF
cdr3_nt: TGTGCCAGCAGCCAACAAGATTTGGGAGAAGGTTATCAGCCCCAGCATTTT

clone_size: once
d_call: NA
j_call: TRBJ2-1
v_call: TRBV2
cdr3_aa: CASRYGGNNEQFF
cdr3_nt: TGTGCCAGCAGATACGGGGGTAACAATGAGCAGTTCTTC

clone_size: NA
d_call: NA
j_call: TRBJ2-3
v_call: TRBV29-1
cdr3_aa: CSLGDGTDTQYF
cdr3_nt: TGCAGCTTGGGGGATGGCACAGATACGCAGTATTTT

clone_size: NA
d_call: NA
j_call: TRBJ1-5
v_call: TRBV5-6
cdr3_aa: CASSFGARGNQPQHF
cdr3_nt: TGTGCCAGCAGCTTCGGGGCGCGGGGCAATCAGCCCCAGCATTTT

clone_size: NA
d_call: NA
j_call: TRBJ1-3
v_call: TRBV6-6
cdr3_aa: CATSRGAEGNTIYF
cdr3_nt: TGTGCCACCTCGCGGGGGGCGGAAGGAAACACCATATATTTT

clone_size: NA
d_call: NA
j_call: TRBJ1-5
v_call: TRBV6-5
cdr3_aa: CASSYSANYQPQHF
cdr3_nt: TGTGCCAGCAGTTATAGTGCAAATTATCAGCCCCAGCATTTT

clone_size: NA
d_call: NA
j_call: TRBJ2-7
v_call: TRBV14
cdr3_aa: CASSQVPVGEQYF
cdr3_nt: TGTGCCAGCAGCCAAGTACCGGTTGGTGAGCAGTACTTC

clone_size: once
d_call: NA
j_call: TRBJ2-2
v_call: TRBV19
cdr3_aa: CANNSYPQDGELFF
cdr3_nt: TGTGCCAATAACTCGTACCCACAAGACGGGGAGCTGTTTTTT

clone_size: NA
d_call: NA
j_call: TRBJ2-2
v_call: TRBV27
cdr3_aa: CASSLWQTSTGELFF
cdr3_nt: TGTGCCAGCAGTTTATGGCAGACATCCACCGGGGAGCTGTTTTTT

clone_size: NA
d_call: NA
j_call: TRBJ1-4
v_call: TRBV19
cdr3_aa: CASSIAPSEKLFF
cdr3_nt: TGTGCCAGTAGTATAGCCCCCAGCGAAAAACTGTTTTTT

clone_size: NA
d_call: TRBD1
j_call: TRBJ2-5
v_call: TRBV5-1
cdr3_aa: CASSLQGRETQYF
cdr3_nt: TGCGCCAGCAGCTTACAGGGGCGCGAGACCCAGTACTTC

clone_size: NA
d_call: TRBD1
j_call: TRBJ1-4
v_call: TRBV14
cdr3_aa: CASSQETGEARSMTGKLFF
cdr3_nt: TGTGCCAGCAGCCAAGAGACAGGGGAGGCGAGATCAATGACGGGGAAACTGTTTTTT

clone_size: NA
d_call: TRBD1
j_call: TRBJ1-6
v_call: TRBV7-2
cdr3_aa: CASRRDRGRSPLHF
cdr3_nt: TGTGCCAGCAGGCGGGACAGGGGGCGGTCACCCCTCCACTTT

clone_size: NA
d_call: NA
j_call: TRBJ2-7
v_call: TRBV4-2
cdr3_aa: CASSRIGLGYEQYF
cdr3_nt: TGTGCCAGCAGCCGTATTGGGTTAGGCTACGAGCAGTACTTC

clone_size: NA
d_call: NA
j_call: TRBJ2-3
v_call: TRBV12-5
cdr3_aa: CASAQKWGTTDTQYF
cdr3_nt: TGTGCTAGTGCCCAGAAATGGGGGACCACAGATACGCAGTATTTT

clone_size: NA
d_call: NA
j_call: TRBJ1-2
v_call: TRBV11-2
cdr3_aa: CASSQGTHYGYTF
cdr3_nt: TGTGCCAGCAGCCAGGGGACCCACTATGGCTACACCTTC

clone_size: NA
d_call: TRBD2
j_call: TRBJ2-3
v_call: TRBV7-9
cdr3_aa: CASSLNTGGGTDTQYF
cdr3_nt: TGTGCCAGCAGCTTAAACACGGGGGGAGGAACAGATACGCAGTATTTT

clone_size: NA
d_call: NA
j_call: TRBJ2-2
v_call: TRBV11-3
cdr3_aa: CASSGGNTGELFF
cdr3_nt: TGTGCCAGCAGTGGGGGAAACACCGGGGAGCTGTTTTTT

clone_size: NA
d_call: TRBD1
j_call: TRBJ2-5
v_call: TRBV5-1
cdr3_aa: CASSDQTGSGETQYF
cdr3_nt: TGCGCCAGCAGCGATCAGACAGGGTCAGGGGAGACCCAGTACTTC